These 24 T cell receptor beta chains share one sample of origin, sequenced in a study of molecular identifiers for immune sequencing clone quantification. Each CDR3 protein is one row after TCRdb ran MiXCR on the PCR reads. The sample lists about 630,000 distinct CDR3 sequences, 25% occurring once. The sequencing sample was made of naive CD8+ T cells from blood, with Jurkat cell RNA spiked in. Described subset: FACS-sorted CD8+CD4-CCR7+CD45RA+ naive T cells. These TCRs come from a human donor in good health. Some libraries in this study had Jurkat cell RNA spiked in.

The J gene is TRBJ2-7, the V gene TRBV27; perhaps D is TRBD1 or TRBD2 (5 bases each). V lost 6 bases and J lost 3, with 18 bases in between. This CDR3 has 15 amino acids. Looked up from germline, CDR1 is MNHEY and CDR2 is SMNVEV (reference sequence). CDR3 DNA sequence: TGTGCCAGCAGACTACTCGGGGCAGAGTTCTACGAGCAGTACTTC. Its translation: CASRLLGAEFYEQYF.

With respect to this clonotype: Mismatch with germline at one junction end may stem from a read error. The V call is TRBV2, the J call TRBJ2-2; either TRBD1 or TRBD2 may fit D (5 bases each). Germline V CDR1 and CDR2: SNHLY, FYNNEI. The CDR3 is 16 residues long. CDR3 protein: CASREGTHPNTGELFF. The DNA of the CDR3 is TGTGCCAGCAGAGAAGGGACCCACCCGAACACCGGGGAGCTGTTTTTT. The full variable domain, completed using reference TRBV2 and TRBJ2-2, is EPEVTQTPSHQVTQMGQEVILRCVPISNHLYFYWYRQILGQKVEFLVSFYNNEISEKSEIFDDQFSVERPDGSNFTLKIRSTKLEDSAMYFCASREGTHPNTGELFFGEGSRLTVL.

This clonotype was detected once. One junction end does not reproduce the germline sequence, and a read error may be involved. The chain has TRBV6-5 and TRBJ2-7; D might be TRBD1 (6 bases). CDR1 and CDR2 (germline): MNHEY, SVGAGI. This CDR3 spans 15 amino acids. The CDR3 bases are TGTGCCAGCAGTTACAAGGACAGTGCTTCCTACGAGCTGTACTTC. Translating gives CASSYKDSASYELYF.

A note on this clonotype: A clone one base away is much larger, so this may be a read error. DNA of the CDR3: TGCGCCACCAGCCAAACAGGGGACAATGAGCAGTTCTTC. This gives the protein CATSQTGDNEQFF. V gene TRBV4-1 combines with J gene TRBJ2-1, with TRBD1 identical over 7 bases. Germline V gene data show CDR1 as MGHRA and CDR2 as YSYEKL. This CDR3 is built from 13 residues.

The CDR3: CASSIDPSSPYEQYF. Here the CDR3 DNA reads TGTGCCAGTAGTATAGATCCGAGCAGTCCCTACGAGCAGTACTTC. The chain couples TRBV19 to TRBJ2-7; D gene ambiguous. Trimming took 0 bases from V and 2 from J, leaving 11 bases between them. The germline CDR1 and CDR2 sequences are LNHDA and SQIVND (reference sequence). The CDR3 is 15 residues long.

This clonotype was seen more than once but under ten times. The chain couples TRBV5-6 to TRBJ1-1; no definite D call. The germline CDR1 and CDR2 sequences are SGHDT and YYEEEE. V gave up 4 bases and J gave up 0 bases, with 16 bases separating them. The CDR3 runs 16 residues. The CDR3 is CASSRPSSTVNTEAFF. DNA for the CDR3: TGTGCCAGCAGCCGCCCCTCTTCCACAGTGAACACTGAAGCTTTCTTT.

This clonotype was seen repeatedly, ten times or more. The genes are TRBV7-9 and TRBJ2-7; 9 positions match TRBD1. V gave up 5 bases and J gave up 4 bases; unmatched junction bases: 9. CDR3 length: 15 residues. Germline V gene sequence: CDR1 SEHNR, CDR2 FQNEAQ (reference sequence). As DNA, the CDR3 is TGTGCCAGCAGCCCCAGGACAGGGGAAGGGTACGAGCAGTACTTC. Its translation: CASSPRTGEGYEQYF.

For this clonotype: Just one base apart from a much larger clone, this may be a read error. The CDR3 loop is CASSYRTSGRYEQHF. DNA of the CDR3: TGTGCCAGCAGTTATAGGACTAGCGGGAGATACGAGCAGCACTTC. The chain couples TRBV6-5 to TRBJ2-7; 13 bases align to TRBD2. This CDR3 is built from 15 residues. Germline CDR1 and CDR2: MNHEY and SVGAGI.

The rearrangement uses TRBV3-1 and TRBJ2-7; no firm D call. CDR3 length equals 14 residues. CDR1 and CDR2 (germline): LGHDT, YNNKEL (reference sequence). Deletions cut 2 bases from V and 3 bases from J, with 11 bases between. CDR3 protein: CASSQQPTSYEQYF. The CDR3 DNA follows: TGTGCCAGCAGCCAACAGCCTACAAGCTACGAGCAGTACTTC.

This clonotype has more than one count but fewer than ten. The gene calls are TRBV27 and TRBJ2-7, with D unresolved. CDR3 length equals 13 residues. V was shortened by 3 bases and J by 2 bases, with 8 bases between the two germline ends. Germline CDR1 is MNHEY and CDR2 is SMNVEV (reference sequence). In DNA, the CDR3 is TGTGCCAGCAGTTTTTCCCGGGCCTACGAGCAGTACTTC. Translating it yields CASSFSRAYEQYF.

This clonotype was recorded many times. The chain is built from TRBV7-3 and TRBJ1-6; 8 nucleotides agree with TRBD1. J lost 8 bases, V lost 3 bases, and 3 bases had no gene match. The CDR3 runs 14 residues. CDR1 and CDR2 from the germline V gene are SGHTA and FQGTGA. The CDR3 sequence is CASSLTGEHSPLHF. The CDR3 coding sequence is TGTGCCAGCAGCTTGACAGGGGAGCATTCACCCCTCCACTTT.

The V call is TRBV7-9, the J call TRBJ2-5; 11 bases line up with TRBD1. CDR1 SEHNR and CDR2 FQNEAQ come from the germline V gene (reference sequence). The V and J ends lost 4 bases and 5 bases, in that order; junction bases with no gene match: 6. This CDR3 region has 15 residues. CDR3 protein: CASSYRDRGSETQYF. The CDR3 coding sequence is TGTGCCAGCAGCTACCGGGACAGGGGGTCGGAGACCCAGTACTTC.

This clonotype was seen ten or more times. Written as DNA, the CDR3 is TGTGCCAGCAGGGATTGGGGTCAGCCCCAGCATTTT. Protein: CASRDWGQPQHF. The J gene is TRBJ1-5, the V gene TRBV6-2 or TRBV6-3; D gene unclear. The CDR3 spans 12 residues. Germline-derived CDR1 and CDR2 are MNHEY and SVGEGT. V lost 6 bases and J lost 6, with 9 bases in between.

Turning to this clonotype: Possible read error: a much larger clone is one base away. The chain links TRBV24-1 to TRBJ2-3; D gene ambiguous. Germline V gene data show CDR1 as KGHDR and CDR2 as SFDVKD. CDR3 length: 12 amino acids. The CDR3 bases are TGTGCCACCAGTGACAGCACAGATACGCAGAATTTT. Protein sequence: CATSDSTDTQNF.

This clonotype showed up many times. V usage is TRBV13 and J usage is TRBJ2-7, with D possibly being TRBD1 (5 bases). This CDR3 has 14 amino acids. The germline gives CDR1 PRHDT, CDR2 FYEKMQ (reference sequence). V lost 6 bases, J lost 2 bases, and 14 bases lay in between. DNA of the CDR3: TGTGCCAGCAGAACCCGGACAAAAGCCTACGAGCAGTACTTC. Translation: CASRTRTKAYEQYF.

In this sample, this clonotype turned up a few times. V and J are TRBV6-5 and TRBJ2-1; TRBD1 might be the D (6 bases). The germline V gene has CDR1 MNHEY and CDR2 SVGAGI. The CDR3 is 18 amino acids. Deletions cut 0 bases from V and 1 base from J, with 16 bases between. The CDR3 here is CASSYSAQDSISYNEQFF. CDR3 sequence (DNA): TGTGCCAGCAGTTACTCGGCTCAGGACAGCATATCCTACAATGAGCAGTTCTTC.

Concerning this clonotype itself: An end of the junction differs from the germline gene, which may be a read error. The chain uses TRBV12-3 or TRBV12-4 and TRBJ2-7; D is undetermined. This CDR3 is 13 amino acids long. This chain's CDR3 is CASSPINTRAQSF. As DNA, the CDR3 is TGTGCCAGCAGTCCCATCAACACACGCGCGCAGTCCTTC.

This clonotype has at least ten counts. CDR3 loop: CAIVGREVDTQYF. CDR3 nucleotides: TGTGCCATCGTAGGGCGGGAGGTAGATACGCAGTATTTT. The chain is built from TRBV7-6 and TRBJ2-3; 8 bases line up with TRBD2. Germline assignment: CDR1 SGHVS and CDR2 FNYEAQ. The length of the CDR3 is 13 residues. With 10 bases clipped from V and 5 bases from J, the junction kept 8 bases outside the gene matches. The whole variable domain, remainder taken from reference TRBV7-6 and TRBJ2-3, is GAGVSQSPRYKVTKRGQDVALRCDPISGHVSLYWYRQALGQGPEFLTYFNYEAQQDKSGLPNDRFSAERPEGSISTLTIQRTEQRDSAMYRCAIVGREVDTQYFGPGTRLTVL.

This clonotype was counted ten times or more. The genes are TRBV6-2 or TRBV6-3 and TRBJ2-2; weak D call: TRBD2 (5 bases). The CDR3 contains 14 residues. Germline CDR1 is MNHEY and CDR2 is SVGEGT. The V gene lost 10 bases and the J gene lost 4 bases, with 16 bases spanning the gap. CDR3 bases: TGTGCCACCCAAGAGCGGTGGATCACCGGGGAGCTGTTTTTT. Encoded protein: CATQERWITGELFF.

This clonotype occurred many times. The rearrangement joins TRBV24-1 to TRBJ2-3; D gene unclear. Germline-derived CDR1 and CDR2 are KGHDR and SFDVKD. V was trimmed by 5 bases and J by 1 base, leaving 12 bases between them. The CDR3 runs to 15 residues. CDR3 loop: CATSGSELRTDTQYF. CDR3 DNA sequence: TGTGCCACCAGTGGGTCGGAACTACGCACAGATACGCAGTATTTT.

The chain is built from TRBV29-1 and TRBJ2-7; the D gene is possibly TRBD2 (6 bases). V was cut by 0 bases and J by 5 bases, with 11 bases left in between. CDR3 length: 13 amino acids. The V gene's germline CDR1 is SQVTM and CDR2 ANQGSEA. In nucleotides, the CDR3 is TGCAGCGTTGAAGATCGGAGGGAGAACGAGCAGTACTTC. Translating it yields CSVEDRRENEQYF.

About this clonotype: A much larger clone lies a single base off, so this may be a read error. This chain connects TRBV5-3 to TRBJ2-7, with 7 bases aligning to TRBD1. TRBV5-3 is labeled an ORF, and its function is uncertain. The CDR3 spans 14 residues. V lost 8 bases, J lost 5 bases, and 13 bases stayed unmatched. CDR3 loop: CASSVGTATHEQYF. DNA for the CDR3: TGTGCCAGCAGCGTCGGGACAGCAACCCACGAGCAGTACTTC.

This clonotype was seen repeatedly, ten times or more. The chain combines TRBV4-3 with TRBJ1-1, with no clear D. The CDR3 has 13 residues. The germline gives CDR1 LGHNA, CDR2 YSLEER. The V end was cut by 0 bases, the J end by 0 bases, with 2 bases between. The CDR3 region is CASSQDLNTEAFF. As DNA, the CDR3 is TGCGCCAGCAGCCAAGACTTGAACACTGAAGCTTTCTTT.

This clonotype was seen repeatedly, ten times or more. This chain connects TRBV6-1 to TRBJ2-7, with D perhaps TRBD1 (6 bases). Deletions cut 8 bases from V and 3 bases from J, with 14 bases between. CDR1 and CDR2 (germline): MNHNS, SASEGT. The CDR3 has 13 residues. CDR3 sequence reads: CASHPTGYYEQYF. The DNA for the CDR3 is TGTGCCAGCCACCCGACAGGCTACTACGAGCAGTACTTC.